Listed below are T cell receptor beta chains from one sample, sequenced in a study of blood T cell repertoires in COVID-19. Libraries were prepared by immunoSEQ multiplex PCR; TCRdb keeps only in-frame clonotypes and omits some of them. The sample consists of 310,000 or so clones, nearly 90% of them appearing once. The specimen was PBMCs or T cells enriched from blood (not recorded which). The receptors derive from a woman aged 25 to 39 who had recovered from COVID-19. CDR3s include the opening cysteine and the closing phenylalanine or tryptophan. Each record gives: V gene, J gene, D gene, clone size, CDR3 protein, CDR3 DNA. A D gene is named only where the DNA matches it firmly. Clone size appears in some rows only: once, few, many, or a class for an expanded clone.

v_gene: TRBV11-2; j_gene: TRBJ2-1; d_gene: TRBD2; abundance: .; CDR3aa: CASSLSGGANHNEQFF; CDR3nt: TGTGCCAGCAGCTTATCCGGGGGGGCCAATCACAATGAGCAGTTCTTC
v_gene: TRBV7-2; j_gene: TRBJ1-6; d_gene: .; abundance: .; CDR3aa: CASSPARGNYNSPLHF; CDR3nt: TGTGCCAGCAGCCCCGCTAGGGGGAATTATAATTCACCCCTCCACTTT
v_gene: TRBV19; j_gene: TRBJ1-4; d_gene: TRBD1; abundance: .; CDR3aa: CASTTQGAHEKLFF; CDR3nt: TGTGCCAGTACCACACAGGGGGCGCACGAAAAACTGTTTTTT
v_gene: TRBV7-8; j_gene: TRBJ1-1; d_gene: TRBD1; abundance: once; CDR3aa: CASSPTDRATEAFF; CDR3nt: TGTGCCAGCAGCCCTACGGACAGGGCCACTGAAGCTTTCTTT
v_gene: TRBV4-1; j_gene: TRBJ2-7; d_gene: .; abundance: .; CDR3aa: CASSQDDGSVYEQYF; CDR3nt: TGCGCCAGCAGCCAAGACGATGGTAGCGTCTACGAGCAGTACTTC
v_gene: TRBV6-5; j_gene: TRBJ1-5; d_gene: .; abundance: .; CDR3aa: CASRWGLGQPQHF; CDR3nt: TGTGCCAGCAGGTGGGGGCTTGGGCAGCCCCAGCATTTT
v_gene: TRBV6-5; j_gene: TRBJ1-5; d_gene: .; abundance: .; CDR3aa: CASSATGSADQPQHF; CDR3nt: TGTGCCAGCAGCGCCACAGGGTCAGCGGATCAGCCCCAGCATTTT
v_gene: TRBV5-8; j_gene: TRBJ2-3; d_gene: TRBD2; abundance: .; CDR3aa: CASSLGLAETDTQYF; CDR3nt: TGTGCCAGCAGCTTGGGACTAGCGGAGACAGATACGCAGTATTTT
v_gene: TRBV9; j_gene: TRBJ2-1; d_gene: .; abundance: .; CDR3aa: CASSVLAGPGGEQFF; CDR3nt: TGCGCCAGCAGCGTATTGGCGGGGCCAGGGGGTGAGCAGTTCTTC
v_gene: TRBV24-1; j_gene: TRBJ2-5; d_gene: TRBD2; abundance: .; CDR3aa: CATSEPSREGETQYF; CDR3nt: TGTGCCACCAGTGAACCGAGTAGGGAGGGGGAGACCCAGTACTTC
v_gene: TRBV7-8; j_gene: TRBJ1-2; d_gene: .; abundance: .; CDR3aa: CASSQDGTAYIYGYTF; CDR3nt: TGTGCCAGCAGCCAAGACGGGACTGCCTATATCTATGGCTACACCTTC
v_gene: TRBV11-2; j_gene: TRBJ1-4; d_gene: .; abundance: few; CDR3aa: CASSLVRGREKLFF; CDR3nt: TGTGCCAGCAGCTTAGTCAGGGGACGGGAAAAACTGTTTTTT
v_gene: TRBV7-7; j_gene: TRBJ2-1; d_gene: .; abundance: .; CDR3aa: CASSSLGGSYNEQFF; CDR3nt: TGTGCTAGCAGCTCTCTCGGGGGCTCCTACAATGAGCAGTTCTTC
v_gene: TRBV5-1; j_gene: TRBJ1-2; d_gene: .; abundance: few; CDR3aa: CASSPNSQNYGYTF; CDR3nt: TGCGCCAGCAGCCCCAATAGCCAGAACTATGGCTACACCTTC
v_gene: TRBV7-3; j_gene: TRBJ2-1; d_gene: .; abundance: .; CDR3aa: CASSQEAGNNEQFF; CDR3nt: TGTGCCAGCAGCCAAGAGGCCGGCAACAATGAGCAGTTCTTC
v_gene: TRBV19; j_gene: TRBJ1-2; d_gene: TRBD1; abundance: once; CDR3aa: CASSTGQGPHGYTF; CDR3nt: TGTGCCAGTAGTACAGGACAGGGCCCCCATGGCTACACCTTC
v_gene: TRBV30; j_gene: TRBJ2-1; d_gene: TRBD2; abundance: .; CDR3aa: CAWSAGTSGGRAIYNEQFF; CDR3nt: TGTGCCTGGAGTGCCGGGACTAGCGGGGGCCGTGCGATCTACAATGAGCAGTTCTTC
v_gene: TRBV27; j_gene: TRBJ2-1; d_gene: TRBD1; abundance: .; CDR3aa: CASRRNSGTGFNEQFF; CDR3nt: TGTGCCAGCAGACGAAACTCCGGGACAGGGTTCAATGAGCAGTTCTTC
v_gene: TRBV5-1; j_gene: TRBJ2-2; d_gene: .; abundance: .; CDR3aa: CASSLRSNTGELFF; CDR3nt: TGCGCCAGCAGCTTGCGTAGCAACACCGGGGAGCTGTTTTTT
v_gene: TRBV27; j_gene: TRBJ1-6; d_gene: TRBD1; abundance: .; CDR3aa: CASSKQGGNSPLHF; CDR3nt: TGTGCCAGCAGTAAACAGGGGGGTAATTCACCCCTCCACTTT
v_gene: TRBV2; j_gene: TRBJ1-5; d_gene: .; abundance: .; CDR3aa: CASSGLRGRGNQPQHF; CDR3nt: TGTGCCAGCAGCGGCCTAAGGGGGAGGGGCAATCAGCCCCAGCATTTT
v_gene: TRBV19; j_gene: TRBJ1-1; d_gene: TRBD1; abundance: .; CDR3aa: CASGRGHLSTEAFF; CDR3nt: TGTGCCAGCGGCAGGGGGCACCTGAGCACTGAAGCTTTCTTT
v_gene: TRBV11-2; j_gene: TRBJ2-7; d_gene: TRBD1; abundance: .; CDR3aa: CASSLEGGRRYSYEQYF; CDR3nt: TGTGCCAGCAGCTTAGAAGGGGGCAGGAGATACTCCTACGAGCAGTACTTC
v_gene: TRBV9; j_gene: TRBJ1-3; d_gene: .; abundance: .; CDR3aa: CASSVDPDSSSGNTIYF; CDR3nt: TGTGCCAGCAGCGTAGACCCGGACAGCAGCTCTGGAAACACCATATATTTT
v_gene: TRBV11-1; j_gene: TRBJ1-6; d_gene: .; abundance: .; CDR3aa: CASSRRTANNSPLHF; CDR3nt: TGTGCCAGCAGCCGCCGGACAGCGAATAATTCACCCCTCCACTTT
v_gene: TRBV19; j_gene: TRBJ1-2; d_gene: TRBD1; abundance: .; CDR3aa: CASSIQGESYGYTF; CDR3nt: TGTGCCAGTAGTATACAGGGGGAATCCTATGGCTACACCTTC
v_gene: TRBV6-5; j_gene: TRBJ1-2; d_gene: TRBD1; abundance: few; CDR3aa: CASSRPATGDGYTF; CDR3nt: TGTGCCAGCAGTCGGCCGGCGACAGGGGACGGCTACACCTTC
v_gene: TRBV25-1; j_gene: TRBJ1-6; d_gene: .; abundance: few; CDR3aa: CASSEYKGYNSPLHF; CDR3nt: TGTGCCAGCAGTGAATATAAGGGGTATAATTCACCCCTCCACTTT
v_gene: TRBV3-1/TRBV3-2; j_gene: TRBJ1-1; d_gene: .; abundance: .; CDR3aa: CASTPTVSIAEAFF; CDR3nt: TGTGCCAGCACCCCGACAGTCTCTATCGCTGAAGCTTTCTTT
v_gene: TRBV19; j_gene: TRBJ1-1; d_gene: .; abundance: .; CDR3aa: CASSIVPGNEAFF; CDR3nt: TGTGCCAGTAGTATAGTCCCGGGGAATGAAGCTTTCTTT
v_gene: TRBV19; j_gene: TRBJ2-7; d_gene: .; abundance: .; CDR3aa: CASSITDSYEQYF; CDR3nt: TGTGCCAGTAGTATCACAGACTCCTACGAGCAGTACTTC
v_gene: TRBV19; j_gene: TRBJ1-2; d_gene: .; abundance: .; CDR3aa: CASSTMQNYGYTF; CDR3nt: TGTGCCAGTAGTACGATGCAGAACTATGGCTACACCTTC
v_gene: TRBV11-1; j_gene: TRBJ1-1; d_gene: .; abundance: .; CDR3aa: CASSLSNTEAFF; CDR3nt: TGTGCCAGCAGCTTATCAAACACTGAAGCTTTCTTT
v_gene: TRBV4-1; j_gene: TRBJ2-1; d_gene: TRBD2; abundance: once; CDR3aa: CASSPARLAGGERAYNEQFF; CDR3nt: TGCGCCAGCAGCCCCGCAAGGCTAGCGGGGGGGGAGAGGGCGTACAATGAGCAGTTCTTC
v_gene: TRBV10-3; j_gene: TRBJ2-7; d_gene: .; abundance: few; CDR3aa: CAISESQGFDEQYF; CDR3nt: TGTGCCATCAGTGAATCCCAGGGGTTCGACGAGCAGTACTTC
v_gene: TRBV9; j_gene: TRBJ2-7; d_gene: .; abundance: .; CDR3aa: CASSVALAGYYEQYF; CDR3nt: TGTGCCAGCAGCGTAGCTTTGGCAGGGTACTACGAGCAGTACTTC
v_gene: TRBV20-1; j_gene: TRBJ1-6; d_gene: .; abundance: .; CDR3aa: CSASGKGGTLMSPLHF; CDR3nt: TGCAGTGCTAGTGGAAAGGGGGGGACACTTATGTCACCCCTCCACTTT
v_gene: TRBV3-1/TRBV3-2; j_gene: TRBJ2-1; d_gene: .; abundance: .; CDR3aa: CASTQLSAADEQFF; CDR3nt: TGTGCCAGCACCCAACTTAGCGCCGCGGATGAGCAGTTCTTC
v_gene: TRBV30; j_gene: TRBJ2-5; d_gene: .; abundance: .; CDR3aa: CAWSRHSLQETQYF; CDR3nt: TGTGCCTGGAGTAGGCACAGCCTCCAAGAGACCCAGTACTTC
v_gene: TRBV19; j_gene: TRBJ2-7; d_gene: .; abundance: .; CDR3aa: CASSTGSFYEQYF; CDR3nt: TGTGCCAGTAGTACAGGGTCTTTCTACGAGCAGTACTTC
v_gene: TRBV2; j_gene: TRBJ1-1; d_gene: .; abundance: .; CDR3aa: CASSDDRNTEAFF; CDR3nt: TGTGCCAGCAGTGATGACAGAAACACTGAAGCTTTCTTT
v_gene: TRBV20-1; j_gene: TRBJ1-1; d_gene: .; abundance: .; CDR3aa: CSAPLNTEAFF; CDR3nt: TGCAGTGCTCCGTTGAACACTGAAGCTTTCTTT
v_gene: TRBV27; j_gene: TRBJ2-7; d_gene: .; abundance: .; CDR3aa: CASSPGVHEQYF; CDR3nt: TGTGCCAGCAGCCCCGGGGTTCACGAGCAGTACTTC
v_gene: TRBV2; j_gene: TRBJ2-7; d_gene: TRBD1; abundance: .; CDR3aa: CASSRQGDYEQYF; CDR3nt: TGTGCCAGCAGTCGACAGGGTGACTACGAGCAGTACTTC
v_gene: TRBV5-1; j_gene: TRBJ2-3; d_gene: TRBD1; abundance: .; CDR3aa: CASRLGGERTDTQYF; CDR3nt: TGCGCCAGCAGGCTAGGGGGCGAGCGCACAGATACGCAGTATTTT
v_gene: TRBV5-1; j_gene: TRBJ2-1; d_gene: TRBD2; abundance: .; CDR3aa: CASTPSGGYNEQFF; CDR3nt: TGCGCCAGCACCCCTAGCGGGGGCTACAATGAGCAGTTCTTC
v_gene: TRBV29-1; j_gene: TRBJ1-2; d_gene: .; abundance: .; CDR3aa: CSVGGPGMDYGYTF; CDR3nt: TGCAGCGTTGGAGGGCCAGGCATGGACTATGGCTACACCTTC
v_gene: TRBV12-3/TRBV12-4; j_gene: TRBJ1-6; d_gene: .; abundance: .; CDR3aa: CASAHPPNSPLHF; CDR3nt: TGTGCCAGCGCGCATCCACCTAATTCACCCCTCCACTTT
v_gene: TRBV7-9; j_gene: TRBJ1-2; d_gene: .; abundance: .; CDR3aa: CASSLGGDPYGYTF; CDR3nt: TGTGCCAGCAGCTTAGGGGGGGACCCCTATGGCTACACCTTC
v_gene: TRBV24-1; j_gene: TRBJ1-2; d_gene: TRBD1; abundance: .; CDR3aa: CATSDSDRDGYTF; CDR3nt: TGTGCCACCAGTGATTCCGACAGGGATGGCTACACCTTC
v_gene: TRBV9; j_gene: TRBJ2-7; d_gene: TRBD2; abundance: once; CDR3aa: CASSLASGVREQYF; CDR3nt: TGTGCCAGCAGCCTCGCCAGCGGGGTCCGGGAGCAGTACTTC
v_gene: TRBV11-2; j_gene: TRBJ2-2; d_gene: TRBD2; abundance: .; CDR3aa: CASSRLAGPYRELFF; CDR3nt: TGTGCCAGCAGTCGACTAGCGGGGCCCTACCGGGAGCTGTTTTTT
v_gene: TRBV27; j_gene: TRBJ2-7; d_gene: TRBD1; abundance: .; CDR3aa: CASSLTGAGYEQYF; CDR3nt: TGTGCCAGCAGCCTTACAGGGGCTGGGTACGAGCAGTACTTC
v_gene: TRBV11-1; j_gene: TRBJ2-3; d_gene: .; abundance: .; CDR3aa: CASSLVEGGPTDTQYF; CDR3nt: TGTGCCAGCAGCTTAGTAGAGGGGGGGCCGACAGATACGCAGTATTTT
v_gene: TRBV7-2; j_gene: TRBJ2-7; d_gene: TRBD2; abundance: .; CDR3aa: CASSLFSGESYEQYF; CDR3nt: TGTGCCAGCAGCTTATTTAGCGGGGAGTCCTACGAGCAGTACTTC
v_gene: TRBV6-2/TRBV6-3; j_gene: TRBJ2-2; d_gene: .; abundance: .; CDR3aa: CASSYPGTINTGELFF; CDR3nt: TGTGCCAGCAGTTACCCAGGGACAATTAACACCGGGGAGCTGTTTTTT
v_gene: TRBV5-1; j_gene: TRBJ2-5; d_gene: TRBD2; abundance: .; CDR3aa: CASSRLAGVPQETQYF; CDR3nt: TGCGCCAGCTCTCGGCTAGCGGGGGTCCCTCAAGAGACCCAGTACTTC
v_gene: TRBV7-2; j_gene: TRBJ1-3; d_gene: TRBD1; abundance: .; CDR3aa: CASSGRDSSGNTIYF; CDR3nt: TGTGCCAGCAGCGGCCGGGACAGCTCTGGAAACACCATATATTTT
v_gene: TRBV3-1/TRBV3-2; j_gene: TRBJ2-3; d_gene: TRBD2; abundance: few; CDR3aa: CASSQVLGGDHTDTQYF; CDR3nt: TGTGCCAGCAGCCAAGTCCTCGGGGGGGACCACACAGATACGCAGTATTTT
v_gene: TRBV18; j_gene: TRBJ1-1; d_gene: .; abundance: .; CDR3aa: CASSPRGPEAFF; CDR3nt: TGTGCCAGCTCTCCGCGGGGCCCTGAAGCTTTCTTT